This TCR beta chain was captured in a study of T cells in Graves' hyperthyroidism and ophthalmopathy. Study-level points and caveats: Patients with ophthalmopathy were separated from those with stable hyperthyroidism by a 13 V-J model. Ophthalmopathy, as predicted by the model, came a median roughly 6.8 months after the prediction.

The study defined stable Graves' hyperthyroidism as no ophthalmopathy progression within 18 months. PBMCs were obtained from about 9.9 ml fresh peripheral blood. The CDR3 extends over 17 amino acids. V was pared by 6 bases and J by 4 bases, with 22 bases between. CDR1 is SEHNR, CDR2 FQNEAQ, per germline (reference sequence). Regions amplified from RNA transcripts were the TCR beta CDR3 regions. First-round RT-PCR with HTBI primers amplified the TCR CDR3 region. TCRdb analysed the multiplex PCR reads with MiXCR anew, one entry per CDR3 protein. In the table there are hundreds of thousands of distinct CDR3 sequences, over 35% of which are singletons. A word on this clonotype: Its antigen is not identified.

The receptor's source is a man younger than 35 with Graves' hyperthyroidism. The sequenced sample was blood. This rearrangement joins TRBV7-9 to TRBJ1-5; D perhaps matches TRBD1 (6 bases). The CDR3 DNA sequence: TGTGCCAGCAGTTTGCCTCCGATTTACAGGGAGAATCAGCCCCAGCATTTT. It is translated as CASSLPPIYRENQPQHF.